This T cell receptor (beta chain) was captured in a study of blood T cell repertoires in COVID-19. The wider study: The analysed material was cDNA or gDNA that came from T cells, B-cell-depleted T cells, or PBMCs.

Trimming took 1 base from V and 4 from J; bases not matched to a gene: 1. Germline V gene data show CDR1 as LGHDT and CDR2 as YNNKEL (reference sequence). The CDR3 sequence is 14 residues long. Clones were read by immunoSEQ multiplex PCR, and TCRdb kept only the in-frame ones, dropping some. Here the sample spans approximately 300,000 clones, less than 85% being singletons. Within 2 weeks before study entry, exposed participants met a COVID-19 case. Sequenced material: PBMCs or T cells enriched from blood (not recorded which). The clonotype was recovered from a woman aged 25 to 39 who had been exposed to COVID-19. The chain is built from TRBV3-1 (or the pseudogene TRBV3-2) and TRBJ1-5; TRBD1 matches 7 bases. The CDR3 reads CASSQGQGNQPQHF. The CDR3 DNA is TGTGCCAGCAGCCAAGGACAGGGTAATCAGCCCCAGCATTTT.